The 21 T cell receptor beta chains reported below all come from one sample, sequenced in a study of cytomegalovirus exposure and HLA in healthy donors. Use of 60 Vbeta and 13 Jbeta primers characterized the PCR. This table comes from immunoSEQ multiplex PCR, and its TCRdb copy is limited to in-frame clones, with some not included. The sample holds around 300,000 clones, around 66% seen once. The source material was PBMCs. Receptor source: a female donor in good health and CMV-seronegative.

The genes are TRBV7-6 and TRBJ2-5; 8 nucleotides match TRBD1. The CDR3 contains 16 residues. Germline values: CDR1 SGHVS, CDR2 FNYEAQ. Germline trimming cut 4 bases from V and 5 bases from J; bases unmatched to any gene: 12. Here the CDR3 reads CASSSGQGGNWETQYF. CDR3 in DNA: TGTGCCAGCAGCTCCGGACAGGGCGGGAATTGGGAGACCCAGTACTTC.

The V call is TRBV15, the J call TRBJ1-5; 8 bases align to TRBD1. CDR3 length: 15 residues. CDR1 is LNHNV and CDR2 is YYDKDF in the germline V gene (reference sequence). Germline trimming cut 5 bases from V and 7 bases from J; bases unmatched to any gene: 10. DNA of the CDR3: TGTGCCACCAGCGGCCAAGGACAGGGAGGGCAGCCCCAGCATTTT. Its translation is CATSGQGQGGQPQHF.

V usage is TRBV9 and J usage is TRBJ2-2; D not certain. Trimming left V 3 bases short and J 4 bases short, with 13 bases between. Germline V gives CDR1 SGDLS, CDR2 YYNGEE. The CDR3 contains 15 residues. The CDR3 DNA reads as TGTGCCAGCAGCGCGAGGCTGGAGCGCACCGGGGAGCTGTTTTTT. Protein product: CASSARLERTGELFF.

J is TRBJ2-1 and V is TRBV11-2; D is unclear. V lost 6 bases and J 12 bases, leaving 21 bases between the germline ends. CDR1 is SGHAT, CDR2 FQNNGV, per germline. The CDR3 is 14 residues long. The CDR3 DNA reads as TGTGCCAGCAGACTCGAAGCGCCGTCATATGTGCAGTTCTTC. Translating gives CASRLEAPSYVQFF.

The chain combines TRBV28 with TRBJ2-2; the D gene is possibly TRBD1 (6 bases). V lost 0 bases, J lost 7 bases, and 18 bases lay in between. From germline, CDR1 is MDHEN and CDR2 SYDVKM. CDR3 length: 17 residues. Here the CDR3 DNA reads TGTGCCAGCAGTTTATGGGTGGGGGCGAGCCAGGGCGGGGAGCTGTTTTTT. This sequence encodes CASSLWVGASQGGELFF. Filled out from reference TRBV28 and TRBJ2-2, the complete variable domain reads DVKVTQSSRYLVKRTGEKVFLECVQDMDHENMFWYRQDPGLGLRLIYFSYDVKMKEKGDIPEGYSVSREKKERFSLILESASTNQTSMYLCASSLWVGASQGGELFFGEGSRLTVL.

This sequence joins TRBV23-1 and TRBJ1-5, with D possibly matching TRBD1 (5 bases). TRBV23-1 is filed as an ORF, its function uncertain. This CDR3 has 15 residues. Trimming left V 1 base short and J 4 bases short, with 11 bases between. The CDR3 nucleotides are TGCGCCAGCAGTCAATTTTCTGACAGTAATCAGCCCCAGCATTTT. As protein: CASSQFSDSNQPQHF.

Written as DNA, the CDR3 is TGTGCCAGCAGCTTAGTTTACAGGGCGGTCTACAATGAGCAGTTCTTC. As protein: CASSLVYRAVYNEQFF. This rearrangement joins TRBV7-8 to TRBJ2-1; D is possibly TRBD1 (6 bases). CDR1 and CDR2 (germline): SGHVS, FQNEAQ. V was shortened by 1 base and J by 3 bases, with 13 bases between the two germline ends. There are 16 residues in the CDR3.

The chain couples TRBV6-5 to TRBJ1-5; D is uncertain. V lost 8 bases and J lost 3, with 11 bases in between. The CDR3 is made up of 13 amino acids. Germline loops: CDR1 MNHEY, CDR2 SVGAGI. CDR3 residues: CASGLRVNQPQHF. The DNA for the CDR3 is TGTGCCAGCGGATTACGGGTCAATCAGCCCCAGCATTTT.

This chain links TRBV27 with TRBJ2-1; 14 bases match TRBD2. J gave up 8 bases and V 2 bases, and 8 bases lay outside the gene matches. The length of the CDR3 is 17 residues. CDR1 is MNHEY and CDR2 is SMNVEV in the germline V gene (reference sequence). CDR3 amino acids: CASSLQTGTSGSYEQFF. CDR3 coding DNA: TGTGCCAGCAGTTTACAAACCGGGACTAGCGGGAGTTATGAGCAGTTCTTC.

The chain links TRBV11-3 to TRBJ1-1; 8 nucleotides align to TRBD1. The CDR3 is 14 residues long. With V trimmed by 5 bases and J by 5 bases, 7 bases remained unmatched. Germline V gene lookup returns CDR1 SGHNT and CDR2 YENEEA. Written as DNA, the CDR3 is TGTGCCAGCAGCGTACAGGGGGTGGATACTGAAGCTTTCTTT. Translated, it gives CASSVQGVDTEAFF.

The genes are TRBV10-3 and TRBJ2-1; D is perhaps TRBD2 (6 bases). Trimming left V 4 bases short and J 2 bases short, with 12 bases between. The CDR3 contains 15 residues. Per germline, CDR1 ENHRY and CDR2 SYGVKD. CDR3 sequence: CAISGQAGAYNEQFF. CDR3 bases: TGTGCCATCAGTGGGCAAGCGGGCGCCTACAATGAGCAGTTCTTC.

Written as DNA, the CDR3 is TGTGCCAGCAGTTTATTCGTGGACAGGCCCACCTCTGGAAACACCATATATTTT. This gives the protein CASSLFVDRPTSGNTIYF. This chain links TRBV28 with TRBJ1-3; TRBD1 aligns across 7 bases. The CDR3 spans 18 residues. Germline assignment: CDR1 MDHEN and CDR2 SYDVKM. Trimming took 1 base from V and 0 from J; bases not matched to a gene: 9. The entire variable domain, with the rest obtained from reference TRBV28 and TRBJ1-3, is as follows: DVKVTQSSRYLVKRTGEKVFLECVQDMDHENMFWYRQDPGLGLRLIYFSYDVKMKEKGDIPEGYSVSREKKERFSLILESASTNQTSMYLCASSLFVDRPTSGNTIYFGEGSWLTVV.

The chain joins TRBV6-4 to TRBJ1-2; D is perhaps TRBD1 (5 bases). The CDR3 covers 14 residues. The germline CDR1 and CDR2 sequences are MRHNA and SNTAGT. Trimming stripped 3 bases from V and 3 bases from J, with 11 bases between. CDR3 protein: CASSETLTDYGYTF. In nucleotides, the CDR3 is TGTGCCAGCAGTGAGACGTTGACAGACTATGGCTACACCTTC.

The chain has TRBV27 and TRBJ2-7, with TRBD1 matching 10 bases. The CDR3 covers 16 residues. The germline V gene encodes CDR1 MNHEY and CDR2 SMNVEV (reference sequence). Trimming removed 0 bases from V and 4 bases from J; junction bases left unmatched: 6. CDR3 protein: CASSLSRDRGSYEQYF. CDR3 DNA sequence: TGTGCCAGCAGTTTATCTAGGGACAGGGGTAGTTACGAGCAGTACTTC.

The chain joins TRBV2 to TRBJ2-3; TRBD2 might be the D (5 bases). V was pared by 8 bases and J by 3 bases, with 9 bases between. The germline V gene has CDR1 SNHLY and CDR2 FYNNEI. The CDR3 is 12 amino acids. CDR3 in amino acids: CASARETDTQYF. The CDR3 DNA sequence: TGTGCCAGCGCTAGGGAGACAGATACGCAGTATTTT.

The chain combines TRBV27 with TRBJ1-4, with D tentatively TRBD1 (5 bases). Germline CDR1 and CDR2: MNHEY and SMNVEV (reference sequence). The CDR3 is 14 amino acids. Trimming cost V 6 bases and J 8 bases, with 16 bases left between them. This chain's CDR3 is CASSPRPGGEKLFF. Written as DNA, the CDR3 is TGTGCCAGCAGCCCTAGGCCGGGGGGGGAAAAACTGTTTTTT.

This clone was observed a single time. The chain has TRBV19 and TRBJ2-1; no definite D call. Germline V gene data show CDR1 as LNHDA and CDR2 as SQIVND (reference sequence). This CDR3 has 15 residues. V was trimmed by 3 bases and J by 5 bases, leaving 14 bases between them. DNA of the CDR3: TGTGCCAGTAGTATCCTGCAGGTTGGGCACAATGAGCAGTTCTTC. This translates into CASSILQVGHNEQFF.

The chain carries TRBV6-6 and TRBJ1-1; TRBD1 might be the D (5 bases). The CDR3 is 14 amino acids. CDR1 MNHNY and CDR2 SVGAGI come from the germline V gene (reference sequence). V dropped 6 bases and J dropped 5 bases, with 16 bases sitting between them. CDR3 in amino acids: CASSPAGRGTEAFF. CDR3 coding DNA: TGTGCCAGCAGCCCCGCGGGGCGAGGTACTGAAGCTTTCTTT.

In this sample, this clone turned up once. This chain joins TRBV7-2 and TRBJ2-3, with 9 bases identical to TRBD2. This CDR3 spans 14 amino acids. The ends lost 6 bases at V and 3 bases at J; junction bases unmatched: 4. In germline, CDR1 is SGHTA, CDR2 FQGNSA. CDR3 DNA sequence: TGTGCCAGCAGGACTAGCGGAGCTACAGATACGCAGTATTTT. Its protein is CASRTSGATDTQYF.

The chain uses TRBV6-4 and TRBJ2-3, with 8 bases matching TRBD2. Germline V lookup: CDR1 MRHNA, CDR2 SNTAGT. The CDR3 contains 14 residues. V lost 10 bases and J lost 7; bases outside the gene matches: 13. The CDR3 DNA follows: TGTGCCATCGGTCCCTCGCGGGAGGATTATACGCAGTATTTT. Translating it yields CAIGPSREDYTQYF.

Here the CDR3 reads CASIGTGSYEQYF. The CDR3, as DNA: TGTGCCAGCATAGGGACAGGGTCCTACGAGCAGTACTTC. The chain links TRBV2 to TRBJ2-7; 9 nucleotides line up with TRBD1. The germline V gene has CDR1 SNHLY and CDR2 FYNNEI. The CDR3 is made up of 13 amino acids. V shed 7 bases, J shed 1 base, and the junction held 2 bases outside the gene matches.